Given below is one T cell receptor beta chain in context. Antigen unknown. The sample originates from a study of OX40 agonist ivuxolimab in advanced cancers. Overall study: Patients were dosed intravenously with ivuxolimab at 0.01 to 10 mg/kg every 2 weeks.

TCRdb keeps only in-frame clones here, not all; method: immunoSEQ multiplex PCR. The sample has 40,000 or so clones, 88% seen once; the top ten hold roughly an eighth. Autoimmune disease history or systemic immunosuppression was exclusionary. The timepoints at which blood was sampled were baseline, cycle 4 day 1, and cycle 7 day 1. Points from the study as a whole: Certain nonresponders likewise exhibited a low normalized T-cell clonal expansion.

The receptor was isolated from an adult with an advanced solid tumor such as melanoma, head and neck, liver or kidney cancer. The specimen was CD4+ or CD8+ T cells sorted from blood, collected in a trial of the OX40 agonist ivuxolimab.

The DNA of the CDR3 is TGTGCCAGTAGTTCCCGGGACGTCCTCACCCAGCCCCAGCATTTT. Encoded protein: CASSSRDVLTQPQHF. The J gene is TRBJ1-5, the V gene TRBV19; a weak D match, TRBD1 (5 bases). Germline values: CDR1 LNHDA, CDR2 SQIVND (reference sequence). Trimming cost V 5 bases and J 7 bases, with 18 bases left between them. This CDR3 is 15 amino acids long.